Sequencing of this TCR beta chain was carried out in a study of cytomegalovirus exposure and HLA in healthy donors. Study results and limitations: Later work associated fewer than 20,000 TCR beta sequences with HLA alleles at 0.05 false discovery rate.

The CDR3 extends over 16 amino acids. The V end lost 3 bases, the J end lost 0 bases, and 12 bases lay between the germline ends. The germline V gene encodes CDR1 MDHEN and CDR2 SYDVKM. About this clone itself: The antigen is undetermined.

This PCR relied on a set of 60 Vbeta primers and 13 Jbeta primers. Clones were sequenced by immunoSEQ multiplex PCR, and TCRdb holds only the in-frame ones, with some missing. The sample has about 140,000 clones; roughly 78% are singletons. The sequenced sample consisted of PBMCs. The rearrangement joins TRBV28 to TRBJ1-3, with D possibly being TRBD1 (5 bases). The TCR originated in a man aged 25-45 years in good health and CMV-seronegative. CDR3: CASSFAGPSSGNTIYF. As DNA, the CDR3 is TGTGCCAGCAGTTTCGCAGGGCCAAGCTCTGGAAACACCATATATTTT.